This T cell receptor (beta chain) was recovered during a study of blood T cell repertoires in COVID-19. Study-wide context: Samples of COVID-19 (acute and convalescent) were obtained from the United States, Italy and Spain. Sources were T cells, B-cell-depleted T cells, or PBMCs; the material itself was cDNA or gDNA.

Trimming took 6 bases from V and 8 from J; bases not matched to a gene: 13. The CDR3 consists of 14 residues. Germline V CDR1 and CDR2: MNHNY, SVGAGI (reference sequence). Study processing details: Amplified reference gene primers provided the basis for estimating nucleated cell counts. Profiling relied on immunoSEQ multiplex PCR, and the TCRdb table lists in-frame clones only, not all of them. Clonal size and the V and J genes are those of that table, whereas D and trimming came from the DNA. Here the sample spans approximately 120,000 clones, 65% to 90% being singletons. The chain has TRBV6-6 and TRBJ2-7; 7 bases align to TRBD1. The sequencing input was peripheral blood. The TCR sequence derives from a man older than 75 with active or convalescent COVID-19. CDR3 sequence: CASSLTGTEKKQYF. The CDR3 coding sequence is TGTGCCAGCAGCCTGACCGGGACAGAGAAGAAGCAGTACTTC.